Listed below are T cell receptor beta chains from one sample, sequenced in a study of Ad26.COV2.S vaccination and SARS-CoV-2 variants. Assay used: immunoSEQ multiplex PCR; TCRdb lists only in-frame clones, some missing. The sample has about half a million clones, about nine tenths seen once; the top ten hold roughly 1.7%. Source: peripheral blood, taken in a trial of Ad26.COV2.S vaccine versus placebo. The receptors were gathered from a person between 18 and 65 years old who received the Ad26.COV2.S COVID-19 vaccine or a placebo. The CDR3 runs from the conserved cysteine through the conserved F or W. The order of the fields is clone size, V gene, J gene, D gene, CDR3 protein, CDR3 DNA. D genes are given only for firm matches. A row's size may be missing; if present it is once, few, many or a size class.

clone size: -; V gene: TRBV27; J gene: TRBJ1-4; D gene: -; CDR3 protein: CASSSDRINEKLFF; CDR3 DNA: TGTGCCAGCAGTTCGGACAGAATTAATGAAAAACTGTTTTTT
clone size: -; V gene: TRBV27; J gene: TRBJ2-5; D gene: TRBD2; CDR3 protein: CASSLSREVIETQYF; CDR3 DNA: TGTGCCAGCAGTTTATCGCGGGAGGTGATCGAGACCCAGTACTTC
clone size: -; V gene: TRBV4-2; J gene: TRBJ1-1; D gene: -; CDR3 protein: CASSHISSRTPNTEAFF; CDR3 DNA: TGTGCCAGCAGCCACATCTCATCGAGGACGCCCAACACTGAAGCTTTCTTT
clone size: -; V gene: TRBV11-3; J gene: TRBJ1-5; D gene: -; CDR3 protein: CASRIEGDQPQHF; CDR3 DNA: TGTGCCAGCAGGATCGAGGGGGATCAGCCCCAGCATTTT
clone size: -; V gene: TRBV5-4; J gene: TRBJ2-2; D gene: -; CDR3 protein: CASSLDRPNTGELFF; CDR3 DNA: TGTGCCAGCAGCTTGGACAGGCCGAACACCGGGGAGCTGTTTTTT
clone size: -; V gene: TRBV19; J gene: TRBJ2-2; D gene: -; CDR3 protein: CASRGQAYTNTGELFF; CDR3 DNA: TGTGCCAGTCGTGGACAAGCCTATACGAACACCGGGGAGCTGTTTTTT
clone size: -; V gene: TRBV11-1; J gene: TRBJ1-2; D gene: -; CDR3 protein: CASSLRQDYGYTF; CDR3 DNA: TGTGCCAGCAGCTTAAGACAGGACTATGGCTACACCTTC
clone size: -; V gene: TRBV28; J gene: TRBJ1-2; D gene: -; CDR3 protein: CASSLGGKDYGYTF; CDR3 DNA: TGTGCCAGCAGTTTGGGGGGGAAGGACTATGGCTACACCTTC
clone size: once; V gene: TRBV5-1; J gene: TRBJ2-2; D gene: TRBD2; CDR3 protein: CASSLEPPGGYTGELFF; CDR3 DNA: TGCGCCAGCAGCTTGGAGCCCCCGGGAGGGTACACCGGGGAGCTGTTTTTT
clone size: -; V gene: TRBV30; J gene: TRBJ2-1; D gene: -; CDR3 protein: CAWSDGGNEQFF; CDR3 DNA: TGTGCCTGGAGTGACGGGGGAAATGAGCAGTTCTTC
clone size: -; V gene: TRBV10-3; J gene: TRBJ2-3; D gene: -; CDR3 protein: CAIRTAASTDTQYF; CDR3 DNA: TGTGCCATTAGGACGGCCGCTAGCACAGATACGCAGTATTTT
clone size: -; V gene: TRBV6-5; J gene: TRBJ2-7; D gene: -; CDR3 protein: CASGYRDEGEQYF; CDR3 DNA: TGTGCCAGCGGTTACAGGGACGAAGGCGAGCAGTACTTC
clone size: -; V gene: TRBV13; J gene: TRBJ1-2; D gene: -; CDR3 protein: CASSLGGTIANYGYTF; CDR3 DNA: TGTGCCAGCAGCTTAGGGGGGACAATAGCTAACTATGGCTACACCTTC
clone size: few; V gene: TRBV5-1; J gene: TRBJ2-7; D gene: -; CDR3 protein: CASSGGYEQYF; CDR3 DNA: TGCGCCAGCAGCGGGGGATACGAGCAGTACTTC
clone size: -; V gene: TRBV5-1; J gene: TRBJ1-1; D gene: TRBD1; CDR3 protein: CASSLQGEHSRVEAFF; CDR3 DNA: TGCGCCAGCAGCTTACAGGGGGAGCACTCGAGGGTTGAAGCTTTCTTT
clone size: -; V gene: TRBV7-9; J gene: TRBJ1-2; D gene: -; CDR3 protein: CASSLIRGYTF; CDR3 DNA: TGTGCCAGCAGCTTAATCCGTGGCTACACCTTC
clone size: -; V gene: TRBV27; J gene: TRBJ2-1; D gene: -; CDR3 protein: CASSPQLAYRDYNEQFF; CDR3 DNA: TGTGCCAGCAGTCCACAACTCGCCTACAGGGACTACAATGAGCAGTTCTTC
clone size: -; V gene: TRBV5-4; J gene: TRBJ2-7; D gene: -; CDR3 protein: CASSAGPLGEQYF; CDR3 DNA: TGTGCCAGCAGCGCGGGCCCCTTAGGCGAGCAGTACTTC
clone size: -; V gene: TRBV6-1; J gene: TRBJ2-1; D gene: -; CDR3 protein: CASRNGGEQFF; CDR3 DNA: TGTGCCAGCAGAAATGGGGGTGAGCAGTTCTTC
clone size: -; V gene: TRBV6-5; J gene: TRBJ2-1; D gene: TRBD2; CDR3 protein: CASSYSGTSGKGEQFF; CDR3 DNA: TGTGCCAGCAGTTACTCGGGGACTAGCGGGAAGGGGGAGCAGTTCTTC
clone size: -; V gene: TRBV27; J gene: TRBJ2-7; D gene: TRBD1; CDR3 protein: CASSFTGGGYEQYF; CDR3 DNA: TGTGCCAGCAGTTTTACAGGGGGCGGCTACGAGCAGTACTTC
clone size: -; V gene: TRBV29-1; J gene: TRBJ2-5; D gene: TRBD1; CDR3 protein: CSADRGGETQYF; CDR3 DNA: TGCAGCGCTGACAGGGGAGGAGAGACCCAGTACTTC
clone size: -; V gene: TRBV3-1/TRBV3-2; J gene: TRBJ1-2; D gene: -; CDR3 protein: CASSYHRDNYGYTF; CDR3 DNA: TGTGCCAGCAGCTACCACAGGGACAACTATGGCTACACCTTC
clone size: -; V gene: TRBV7-2; J gene: TRBJ2-7; D gene: TRBD2; CDR3 protein: CASSLTETSGREQYF; CDR3 DNA: TGTGCCAGCAGCTTAACGGAGACTAGCGGGAGGGAGCAGTACTTC
clone size: -; V gene: TRBV7-9; J gene: TRBJ2-1; D gene: -; CDR3 protein: CASSLTSAEQFF; CDR3 DNA: TGTGCCAGCAGCTTGACTAGTGCGGAGCAGTTCTTC
clone size: -; V gene: TRBV7-2; J gene: TRBJ1-5; D gene: TRBD1; CDR3 protein: CASSPRTGVNQPQHF; CDR3 DNA: TGTGCCAGCAGCCCGCGGACAGGGGTCAACCAGCCCCAGCATTTT
clone size: -; V gene: TRBV19; J gene: TRBJ1-2; D gene: -; CDR3 protein: CASSHPGGVNYGYTF; CDR3 DNA: TGTGCCAGTAGTCACCCGGGCGGGGTAAACTATGGCTACACCTTC
clone size: -; V gene: TRBV5-8; J gene: TRBJ2-5; D gene: -; CDR3 protein: CASSFYRTSQETQYF; CDR3 DNA: TGTGCCAGCAGCTTCTACCGGACCTCCCAAGAGACCCAGTACTTC
clone size: -; V gene: TRBV28; J gene: TRBJ2-3; D gene: -; CDR3 protein: CASRDRGAGTDTQYF; CDR3 DNA: TGTGCCAGCAGAGACCGAGGCGCTGGCACAGATACGCAGTATTTT
clone size: -; V gene: TRBV9; J gene: TRBJ2-1; D gene: TRBD1; CDR3 protein: CASSVVAGQGARNEQFF; CDR3 DNA: TGTGCCAGCAGCGTAGTAGCCGGACAGGGGGCGCGCAATGAGCAGTTCTTC
clone size: many; V gene: TRBV25-1; J gene: TRBJ1-4; D gene: TRBD1; CDR3 protein: CASSNWDRGEKLFF; CDR3 DNA: TGTGCCAGCAGTAATTGGGACAGGGGAGAAAAACTGTTTTTT
clone size: -; V gene: TRBV9; J gene: TRBJ2-7; D gene: -; CDR3 protein: CASSVNQGGAGYEQYF; CDR3 DNA: TGTGCCAGCAGCGTAAATCAGGGCGGTGCGGGATACGAGCAGTACTTC
clone size: -; V gene: TRBV18; J gene: TRBJ1-1; D gene: -; CDR3 protein: CASSRAISGENTEAFF; CDR3 DNA: TGTGCCAGCTCACGCGCAATCTCTGGTGAGAACACTGAAGCTTTCTTT
clone size: -; V gene: TRBV25-1; J gene: TRBJ2-7; D gene: TRBD2; CDR3 protein: CASSEPGLAGRQYF; CDR3 DNA: TGTGCCAGCAGTGAACCGGGACTAGCGGGAAGGCAGTACTTC
clone size: -; V gene: TRBV5-1; J gene: TRBJ1-1; D gene: -; CDR3 protein: CASSSTGTEAFF; CDR3 DNA: TGCGCCAGCAGCTCGACAGGCACTGAAGCTTTCTTT
clone size: -; V gene: TRBV28; J gene: TRBJ2-6; D gene: -; CDR3 protein: CAISTGANVLTF; CDR3 DNA: TGTGCCATTTCGACTGGGGCCAACGTCCTGACTTTC
clone size: -; V gene: TRBV5-8; J gene: TRBJ2-7; D gene: -; CDR3 protein: CASSLSRGGGKQYF; CDR3 DNA: TGTGCCAGCAGCCTGTCCCGAGGGGGGGGGAAGCAGTACTTC
clone size: -; V gene: TRBV2; J gene: TRBJ2-1; D gene: -; CDR3 protein: CASTKRPFSYNEQFF; CDR3 DNA: TGTGCCAGCACGAAGCGCCCCTTCTCCTACAATGAGCAGTTCTTC
clone size: -; V gene: TRBV5-1; J gene: TRBJ2-7; D gene: -; CDR3 protein: CASSLYAGMYEQYF; CDR3 DNA: TGCGCCAGCAGCTTGTATGCGGGAATGTACGAGCAGTACTTC
clone size: -; V gene: TRBV2; J gene: TRBJ1-6; D gene: -; CDR3 protein: CASSVIQWSEALHF; CDR3 DNA: TGTGCCAGCAGTGTGATCCAGTGGTCCGAGGCCCTCCACTTT
clone size: once; V gene: TRBV27; J gene: TRBJ2-6; D gene: -; CDR3 protein: CASKMRGVGPGANVLTF; CDR3 DNA: TGTGCCAGTAAAATGCGTGGGGTTGGCCCTGGGGCCAACGTCCTGACTTTC
clone size: -; V gene: TRBV9; J gene: TRBJ1-1; D gene: -; CDR3 protein: CASSVEAGRYTEAFF; CDR3 DNA: TGTGCCAGCAGCGTAGAGGCAGGGAGGTACACTGAAGCTTTCTTT
clone size: -; V gene: TRBV2; J gene: TRBJ2-2; D gene: -; CDR3 protein: CASSQQGLVIGELFF; CDR3 DNA: TGTGCCAGCAGCCAACAGGGCTTGGTAATCGGGGAGCTGTTTTTT
clone size: -; V gene: TRBV6-2/TRBV6-3; J gene: TRBJ2-7; D gene: TRBD1; CDR3 protein: CASSYSRDRGHFYEQYF; CDR3 DNA: TGTGCCAGCAGCTACTCCCGCGACAGGGGGCATTTCTACGAGCAGTACTTC
clone size: once; V gene: TRBV6-5; J gene: TRBJ1-1; D gene: TRBD1; CDR3 protein: CASSRRDRANTEAFF; CDR3 DNA: TGTGCCAGCAGCCGCCGGGACAGAGCGAACACTGAAGCTTTCTTT
clone size: -; V gene: TRBV19; J gene: TRBJ1-1; D gene: -; CDR3 protein: CASNVLRGNTEAFF; CDR3 DNA: TGTGCCAGTAACGTTCTTCGAGGGAACACTGAAGCTTTCTTT